This TCR beta chain is from a study of OX40 agonist ivuxolimab in advanced cancers. Overall study: People in dose escalation had one of these cancers: hepatocellular carcinoma, melanoma, renal cell or head and neck cancer. Of mixed ages from about 20 to 80 and averaging approximately 60 years, the group was approximately 84% male. Study results and caveats: Some patients who did not respond also had low normalized T-cell clonal expansion.

Using immunoSEQ multiplex PCR, the repertoire was profiled, and TCRdb retains in-frame clones only, with some absent. The sample yields fewer than 30,000 clones, roughly 87% seen once. The germline V gene has CDR1 SGHTA and CDR2 FQGNSA. With 5 bases clipped from V and 4 bases from J, the junction kept 6 bases outside the gene matches. CDR3 length equals 16 residues. For this clone: Its antigen is as yet unknown.

People who had autoimmune disease history or systemic immunosuppression were excluded. V and J are TRBV7-2 and TRBJ1-6; 9 bases line up with TRBD1. This receptor was obtained from an adult with an advanced solid tumor such as melanoma, head and neck, liver or kidney cancer. The sample was CD4+ or CD8+ T cells sorted from blood, taken in a trial of the OX40 agonist ivuxolimab. CDR3 nucleotide sequence: TGTGCCAGCAGCCCGACGGGACAGGGTTATAATTCACCCCTCCACTTT. This sequence encodes CASSPTGQGYNSPLHF.